A selection of T cell receptor beta chains follows, all from one sample in a study of T cells in Graves' hyperthyroidism and ophthalmopathy. TCRdb reanalysed the multiplex PCR reads using MiXCR and keeps one entry per CDR3 protein. The repertoire holds about 740,000 distinct CDR3 sequences, 14% seen once, with approximately 10% in the top ten. Sequencing used blood. The receptors come from a woman between 18 and 29 years old with Graves' hyperthyroidism. CDR3s include the opening cysteine and the closing phenylalanine or tryptophan. A D gene is named only where the DNA matches it firmly. Where a row states a size, it is once, few, many or the class of an expanded clone; other rows omit it.

- - TRBJ1-3 TRBV6-1 TGTGCCAGCTTTCGAGGAAACACCATATATTTT CASFRGNTIYF
TRBD1 many TRBJ1-2 TRBV7-2 TGTGCCAGCAGCTTATTTGGGTTTGAGGGGGCAGGTGGCTACACCTTC CASSLFGFEGAGGYTF
- many TRBJ2-7 TRBV28 TGTGCCAGCAGCTTTGCCGACTTATCCTACGAGCAGTACTTC CASSFADLSYEQYF
TRBD2 many TRBJ2-1 TRBV28 TGTGCCAGCAGTTTGGGGACTAGAGGGAGTGAGCAGTTCTTC CASSLGTRGSEQFF
TRBD2 - TRBJ2-1 TRBV6-8 TGTGCCAGCAGGGGAGGGATGGAGGATCGGAATGAGCAGTTCTTC CASRGGMEDRNEQFF
- - TRBJ2-3 TRBV30 TGTGCCTGGGGGGCGGTAGGTAACTCAGATACGCAGTATTTT CAWGAVGNSDTQYF
- many TRBJ1-2 TRBV5-6 TGTGCCAGCAGCTCCGGCCAGGGGAGCTACACCTTC CASSSGQGSYTF
TRBD1 many TRBJ1-1 TRBV20-1 TGCAGTGCTAGCCGGAGGGACAGGGGTGAGTGGACTGAAGCTTTCTTT CSASRRDRGEWTEAFF
TRBD1 many TRBJ2-2 TRBV5-1 TGCGCCAGCAGCTTGGAGGGACAGTCCACCGGGGAGCTGTTTTTT CASSLEGQSTGELFF
- many TRBJ2-7 TRBV7-9 TGTGCCAGCAGTTTGGGCAGGAGCTCCTACGAGCAGTACTTC CASSLGRSSYEQYF
- - TRBJ1-2 TRBV6-1 TGTGCCAGCAGGACCCCAGGGAAGCCCTATGGCTACACCTTC CASRTPGKPYGYTF
- many TRBJ1-1 TRBV6-1 TGTGCCAGCGGGATTCTAGGACAGACTAGCGAAGCTTTCTTT CASGILGQTSEAFF
- once TRBJ1-5 TRBV19 TGTGCCAGTAATAAGGGGGGCCATCAGCCCCAGCATTTT CASNKGGHQPQHF